The 27 T cell receptor beta chains reported below all come from one sample, sequenced in a study of monozygotic twins with inflammatory bowel disease. TCRdb reprocessed the 5' RACE reads; each CDR3 protein has one entry and no DNA is given. Recorded for this sample: approximately 400,000 distinct CDR3 sequences. Specimen: blood. The receptors come from a human donor with ulcerative colitis or Crohn's disease, or a healthy co-twin of an affected twin (not recorded which).

This chain uses TRBV10-3 with TRBJ2-7; TCRdb gives TRBD2 as the D gene, but with no DNA this cannot be confirmed. The CDR3 is 13 amino acids. Per germline, CDR1 ENHRY and CDR2 SYGVKD. The CDR3 reads CAILAGRSYEQYF.

This chain joins TRBV5-1 and TRBJ1-1. Germline CDR1 is SGHRS and CDR2 is YFSETQ. The CDR3 totals 14 residues. This CDR3 is CASRLGEVNTEAFF.

The chain recombines TRBV27 with TRBJ2-3. Germline loops: CDR1 MNHEY, CDR2 SMNVEV (reference sequence). There are 16 residues in the CDR3. The CDR3: CASSPRSWYTTDTQYF.

This chain uses TRBV3-1 with TRBJ2-7; TCRdb returns TRBD2, unconfirmable since there is no DNA. The CDR3 sequence is 12 residues long. Germline V gives CDR1 LGHDT, CDR2 YNNKEL (reference sequence). The CDR3 sequence: CASSLLRGMAYF.

This rearrangement joins TRBV7-2 to TRBJ1-1; TCRdb's assignment of TRBD1 cannot be checked, as there is no DNA. The germline V gene encodes CDR1 SGHTA and CDR2 FQGNSA. This CDR3 is 15 amino acids long. CDR3 residues: CASRNPGQALGEAFF.

This rearrangement joins TRBV12-3 or TRBV12-4 to TRBJ1-6; TCRdb indicates TRBD1, and absent DNA this call remains unverified. This CDR3 contains 17 residues. The CDR3 spells CASSPPVSGTGFSPLHF.

The chain links TRBV5-1 to TRBJ2-3; TCRdb gives TRBD2 as the D gene, but with no DNA this cannot be confirmed. The CDR3 loop spans 16 amino acids. Germline CDR1 is SGHRS and CDR2 is YFSETQ. CDR3: CASSPAGTSGTDTQYF.

This chain connects TRBV29-1 to TRBJ1-4; TCRdb reports TRBD1, a call that lacks DNA to check it against. The CDR3 is 14 residues long. Germline CDR1 SQVTM, CDR2 ANQGSEA. The CDR3 here is CSARLGATNEKLFF.

The chain has TRBV6-5 and TRBJ1-1; lacking DNA, the TRBD1 call made by TCRdb goes unchecked. Germline V gives CDR1 MNHEY, CDR2 SVGAGI. The CDR3 spans 13 residues. The CDR3 reads CASKLGTVSEAFF.

The V call is TRBV21-1, the J call TRBJ2-1. TRBV21-1 is shown as a pseudogene. This CDR3 comprises 22 residues. CDR3 amino acids: CASSKEKVEVSQRESSYNEQFF.

The chain couples TRBV29-1 to TRBJ1-1. This CDR3 region has 14 residues. The germline V gene encodes CDR1 SQVTM and CDR2 ANQGSEA. CDR3 loop: CSVVRRGMNTEAFF.

The rearrangement links TRBV20-1 to TRBJ2-1; TCRdb selects TRBD2, and the lack of DNA leaves this call unchecked. This CDR3 is built from 15 residues. Germline loops: CDR1 DFQATT, CDR2 SNEGSKA (reference sequence). The CDR3 sequence is CSALTLAGGLYEQFF.

The genes are TRBV27 and TRBJ1-2; the TCRdb call, TRBD1, lacks DNA for checking. The CDR3 runs 14 residues. CDR1 and CDR2 (germline): MNHEY, SMNVEV (reference sequence). CDR3 loop: CASSFQGAETGYTF.

V is TRBV4-3 and J is TRBJ2-7; absent DNA, TCRdb's TRBD2 call cannot be checked. The CDR3 sequence is 16 residues long. Germline CDR1 reads LGHNA; CDR2 reads YSLEER. The CDR3 protein is CASSQGLAGDSYEQYF.

CDR3 sequence reads: CASSLRGPAYEQYF. J is TRBJ2-7 and V is TRBV5-1; the TCRdb call, TRBD1, lacks DNA for checking. CDR1 and CDR2 from the germline V gene are SGHRS and YFSETQ. The CDR3 contains 14 residues.

The chain joins TRBV6-2 or TRBV6-3 to TRBJ1-1. Germline V CDR1 and CDR2: MNHEY, SVGEGT. The CDR3 runs 14 residues. CDR3 residues: CASRLNGVLTEAFF.

The chain couples TRBV10-3 to TRBJ1-1. The CDR3 runs 14 residues. CDR1 ENHRY and CDR2 SYGVKD come from the germline V gene. The CDR3 sequence is CAISEQSDSTEAFF.

The genes are TRBV15 and TRBJ2-5; the D call from TCRdb, TRBD1, cannot be confirmed without DNA. Germline V gene data show CDR1 as LNHNV and CDR2 as YYDKDF (reference sequence). There are 16 residues in the CDR3. CDR3 region: CATSRDNGGAIETQYF.

The V and J genes are TRBV12-3 or TRBV12-4 and TRBJ1-5; as DNA is missing, the TRBD1 call by TCRdb cannot be tested. This CDR3 has 13 residues. The CDR3 region is CASPKTGQQPQHF.

The rearrangement joins TRBV6-5 to TRBJ2-1; TCRdb's D call, TRBD1, is unchecked because there is no DNA. Germline V lookup: CDR1 MNHEY, CDR2 SVGAGI. This CDR3 spans 12 amino acids. Here the CDR3 reads CASRRQGGEQFF.

The V call is TRBV7-3, the J call TRBJ2-1; TCRdb picks TRBD2, but there is no DNA to check that call. Germline CDR1 is SGHTA and CDR2 is FQGTGA. This CDR3 comprises 17 residues. Here the CDR3 reads CASSLIRRTSGANEQFF.

This rearrangement joins TRBV20-1 to TRBJ2-5; the D call of TRBD1 rests on TCRdb alone, since no DNA is present to check it. The CDR3 runs to 14 residues. Germline-derived CDR1 and CDR2 are DFQATT and SNEGSKA (reference sequence). The CDR3 here is CSAVDRQGEETQYF.

This chain uses TRBV19 with TRBJ1-6. This CDR3 has 15 amino acids. Germline V gene data show CDR1 as LNHDA and CDR2 as SQIVND (reference sequence). CDR3 residues: CASSIAAVNNSPLHF.

This chain joins TRBV15 and TRBJ2-7. CDR3 length: 14 residues. Germline CDR1 reads LNHNV; CDR2 reads YYDKDF (reference sequence). The CDR3 spells CATSSTGRPYEQYF.

V usage is TRBV6-1 and J usage is TRBJ2-5; TCRdb lists TRBD1, though no DNA is available to test this call. This CDR3 is 13 amino acids long. CDR1 is MNHNS and CDR2 is SASEGT in the germline V gene. This CDR3 reads CASSGDSQETQYF.

The genes are TRBV5-1 and TRBJ1-1. The CDR3 is 18 residues long. CDR1 SGHRS and CDR2 YFSETQ come from the germline V gene. CDR3 region: CASSYWTAGSQGGTEAFF.

This chain connects TRBV29-1 to TRBJ2-2. The CDR3 has 13 amino acids. Germline CDR1 and CDR2: SQVTM and ANQGSEA. The CDR3 here is CSVDRGHTGELFF.